The 24 T cell receptor beta chains in this list originate from one sample, sequenced in a study of T cells in Graves' hyperthyroidism and ophthalmopathy. RNA transcripts gave rise to amplified TCR beta CDR3 regions. Initially, a first-round RT-PCR of the TCR CDR3 employed the HTBI primer set. TCRdb reprocessed the multiplex PCR reads with MiXCR, giving one entry per CDR3 protein. The sample carries roughly 350,000 distinct CDR3 sequences, approximately 15% recorded once. The sequenced sample consisted of blood. The receptors shown here come from a woman aged 30 to 39 with Graves' ophthalmopathy.

This clonotype occurred many times. The rearrangement joins TRBV20-1 to TRBJ2-3; no clear D. Looked up from germline, CDR1 is DFQATT and CDR2 is SNEGSKA (reference sequence). The V and J ends lost 6 bases and 1 base respectively, with 8 bases between them. The CDR3 runs 12 residues. The DNA of the CDR3 is TGCAGTGCGGCTCCTGGCACAGATACGCAGTATTTT. The encoded protein is CSAAPGTDTQYF.

The chain uses TRBV12-5 and TRBJ1-1; D remains unclear. V lost 3 bases and J 3 bases, leaving 8 bases between the germline ends. The germline CDR1 and CDR2 sequences are LGHNT and FRNRAP. CDR3 size: 13 residues. CDR3 region: CASGLKMDTEAFF. The CDR3 bases are TGTGCTAGTGGTTTAAAGATGGACACTGAAGCTTTCTTT.

Many counts were recorded for this clonotype. V usage is TRBV2 and J usage is TRBJ2-7; a possible D gene is TRBD1 (6 bases). Trimming removed 8 bases at V and 0 bases at J, with 11 bases between. From germline, CDR1 is SNHLY and CDR2 FYNNEI. This CDR3 is 13 amino acids long. CDR3 protein: CASGGPSSYEQYF. The CDR3 DNA is TGTGCCAGCGGGGGCCCAAGCTCCTACGAGCAGTACTTC.

This chain connects TRBV6-1 to TRBJ1-5; D gene uncertain. CDR1 and CDR2 (germline): MNHNS, SASEGT. The CDR3 consists of 15 residues. V gave up 7 bases and J gave up 0 bases, with 13 bases separating them. The CDR3 protein is CASTDTFYSNQPQHF. As DNA, the CDR3 is TGTGCCAGCACTGATACTTTCTATAGCAATCAGCCCCAGCATTTT.

The chain has TRBV5-1 and TRBJ1-4; no clear D gene. The CDR3 has 14 amino acids. V was clipped by 3 bases and J by 8 bases, with 14 bases between them. The germline gives CDR1 SGHRS, CDR2 YFSETQ. The DNA for the CDR3 is TGCGCCAGCAGCTCAAACTCCGGCCAGGAAAAACTGTTTTTT. Translating gives CASSSNSGQEKLFF.

At least ten counts were recorded for this clonotype. The rearrangement links TRBV7-9 to TRBJ2-1; 9 bases map to TRBD1. Trimming cost V 2 bases and J 10 bases; bases outside gene matches: 6. From germline, CDR1 is SEHNR and CDR2 FQNEAQ (reference sequence). The CDR3 totals 14 residues. This CDR3 reads CASSLTSDRGEQFF. The CDR3, as DNA: TGTGCCAGCAGCTTAACTAGCGACAGGGGGGAGCAGTTCTTC.

This clonotype was seen repeatedly, ten times or more. CDR3 loop: CASRRGGNEQFF. As DNA, the CDR3 is TGTGCCAGCAGACGGGGGGGCAATGAGCAGTTCTTC. The chain uses TRBV27 and TRBJ2-1, with 8 bases that match TRBD2. The CDR3 has 12 residues. CDR1 is MNHEY, CDR2 SMNVEV, per germline (reference sequence). Trimming took 6 bases from V and 6 from J; bases not matched to a gene: 1.

This clonotype was counted many times. This sequence joins TRBV7-2 and TRBJ2-1; TRBD1 aligns across 7 bases. Looked up from germline, CDR1 is SGHTA and CDR2 is FQGNSA. The V and J ends lost 5 bases and 1 base, in that order; junction bases with no gene match: 8. The CDR3 has 16 residues. In nucleotides, the CDR3 is TGTGCCAGCAGCACCCGACAGGGTTTTTCCTACAATGAGCAGTTCTTC. Its translation: CASSTRQGFSYNEQFF. Full variable domain (outside the CDR3, taken from reference TRBV7-2 and TRBJ2-1): GAGVSQSPSNKVTEKGKDVELRCDPISGHTALYWYRQSLGQGLEFLIYFQGNSAPDKSGLPSDRFSAERTGGSVSTLTIQRTQQEDSAVYLCASSTRQGFSYNEQFFGPGTRLTVL.

This clonotype turned up a few times. The rearrangement joins TRBV24-1 to TRBJ1-1, with no clear D. The CDR3 extends over 13 amino acids. Trimming removed 2 bases from V and 1 base from J, with 4 bases in between. CDR1 is KGHDR, CDR2 SFDVKD, per germline. This chain's CDR3 is CATSDYKNTEAFF. The CDR3 DNA sequence: TGTGCCACCAGTGATTACAAGAACACTGAAGCTTTCTTT.

This clonotype was seen repeatedly, ten times or more. The V call is TRBV28, the J call TRBJ2-7, with TRBD2 identical over 11 bases. The V gene's germline CDR1 is MDHEN and CDR2 SYDVKM. This CDR3 has 16 residues. Losses at the gene ends were 5 bases for V and 6 bases for J; bases not matched to a gene: 12. CDR3 coding DNA: TGTGCCAGCAGTGTACAAATAGCGGGGGGGCGCGTCGAGCAGTACTTC. Amino acids: CASSVQIAGGRVEQYF.

This clonotype was counted at least ten times. The chain has TRBV30 and TRBJ2-3; 8 bases are a match to TRBD2. Trimming cost V 0 bases and J 1 base; bases outside gene matches: 6. This CDR3 is 16 amino acids long. CDR1 and CDR2 from the germline V gene are GTSNPN and SVGIG (reference sequence). The CDR3 protein is CAWSVLRGARTDTQYF. The CDR3 DNA reads TGTGCCTGGAGTGTACTGCGGGGGGCTCGCACAGATACGCAGTATTTT.

A few counts support this clonotype. This rearrangement joins TRBV14 to TRBJ2-1; 11 bases are a match to TRBD2. Trimming took 0 bases from V and 4 from J; bases not matched to a gene: 5. The CDR3 is made up of 17 amino acids. The germline V gene encodes CDR1 SGHDN and CDR2 FVKESK. The CDR3 DNA follows: TGTGCCAGCAGCCAAGATCTTCGACTAGCGGGGTACAATGAGCAGTTCTTC. Amino acid sequence: CASSQDLRLAGYNEQFF. Looking up the rest from reference TRBV14 and TRBJ2-1 gives the full variable domain: EAGVTQFPSHSVIEKGQTVTLRCDPISGHDNLYWYRRVMGKEIKFLLHFVKESKQDESGMPNNRFLAERTGGTYSTLKVQPAELEDSGVYFCASSQDLRLAGYNEQFFGPGTRLTVL.

This clonotype was detected many times. The chain employs TRBV29-1 and TRBJ2-7; D unresolved. Germline-derived CDR1 and CDR2 are SQVTM and ANQGSEA. Trimming pared 3 bases from V and 5 bases from J, leaving 14 bases between. This CDR3 spans 13 amino acids. This CDR3 is CSVDSRLGNEQYF. As DNA, the CDR3 is TGCAGCGTTGATTCGAGGTTAGGCAACGAGCAGTACTTC.

This clonotype was observed at least ten times. The chain joins TRBV7-2 to TRBJ1-2, with 10 bases lining up with TRBD1. Germline values: CDR1 SGHTA, CDR2 FQGNSA. V was pared by 4 bases and J by 5 bases, with 4 bases of the junction left unmatched. The CDR3 runs to 14 residues. CDR3 DNA sequence: TGTGCCAGCAGCTCGGGACAGGGGTTTTATGGCTACACCTTC. Translated: CASSSGQGFYGYTF.

This clonotype was detected many times. The rearrangement joins TRBV12-3 or TRBV12-4 to TRBJ2-2; tentatively, D is TRBD2 (5 bases). Trimming removed 8 bases from V and 7 bases from J, with 20 bases in between. The CDR3 covers 15 residues. The CDR3 loop reads CASALGGHGDGELFF. Written as DNA, the CDR3 is TGTGCCAGCGCCCTGGGCGGTCACGGGGACGGGGAGCTGTTTTTT.

This clonotype was observed at least ten times. This chain uses TRBV28 with TRBJ2-3; tentatively, D is TRBD2 (5 bases). V lost 7 bases and J lost 0, with 11 bases in between. This CDR3 spans 14 amino acids. Looked up from germline, CDR1 is MDHEN and CDR2 is SYDVKM. The CDR3 sequence is CASTGSGSTDTQYF. For the CDR3, the DNA is TGTGCCAGCACGGGGAGCGGTAGCACAGATACGCAGTATTTT.

This clonotype has ten or more counts. The rearrangement uses TRBV7-2 and TRBJ2-2; the D gene is possibly TRBD2 (6 bases). The CDR3 extends over 15 amino acids. V lost 5 bases to trimming and J lost 8 bases, with 18 bases between them. Germline V gene data show CDR1 as SGHTA and CDR2 as FQGNSA. The CDR3 nucleotides are TGTGCCAGCAGCCCAGTGGGGGGACGATCGGGGGAGCTGTTTTTT. Translated: CASSPVGGRSGELFF.

The chain couples TRBV6-1 to TRBJ2-2; tentative D call: TRBD2 (6 bases). Trimming took 10 bases from V and 6 from J, leaving 18 bases between them. Germline assignment: CDR1 MNHNS and CDR2 SASEGT. CDR3 length equals 14 residues. CDR3 coding DNA: TGTGCCACCAAGACTAGGGACTTTTCCGGGGAGCTGTTTTTT. Translated: CATKTRDFSGELFF.

Many counts were recorded for this clonotype. V gene TRBV29-1 combines with J gene TRBJ1-2, with a tentative D call TRBD1 (6 bases). V was shortened by 7 bases and J by 8 bases, with 17 bases between the two germline ends. CDR3 length equals 12 residues. Germline V gene lookup returns CDR1 SQVTM and CDR2 ANQGSEA. CDR3 region: CSAPSRGRGYTF. In DNA form, the CDR3 reads TGCAGCGCTCCCAGCAGGGGTCGCGGCTACACCTTC.

V is TRBV14 and J is TRBJ2-1, with 11 bases matching TRBD2. This CDR3 is 16 amino acids long. Germline V CDR1 and CDR2: SGHDN, FVKESK. V shed 4 bases, J shed 4 bases, and the junction held 6 bases outside the gene matches. CDR3 DNA sequence: TGTGCCAGCAGCCCCACCACTAGCGGGAGATACAATGAGCAGTTCTTC. Its protein product is CASSPTTSGRYNEQFF.

There are many counts of this clonotype. The chain has TRBV20-1 and TRBJ1-5; maybe TRBD1 (6 bases). The CDR3 has 14 residues. V lost 3 bases, J lost 4 bases, and 13 bases lay in between. Germline CDR1 DFQATT, CDR2 SNEGSKA (reference sequence). As DNA, the CDR3 is TGCAGTGCTAGCGCGGGGGCAGTTAATCAGCCCCAGCATTTT. It specifies CSASAGAVNQPQHF.

The chain uses TRBV20-1 and TRBJ2-7; the match to TRBD1 covers 9 bases. V lost 3 bases, J lost 0 bases, and 6 bases stayed unmatched. CDR3 size: 15 residues. The V gene's germline CDR1 is DFQATT and CDR2 SNEGSKA (reference sequence). CDR3 bases: TGCAGTGCTAGGTATAGGACAGGGGCCTCCTACGAGCAGTACTTC. Encoded protein: CSARYRTGASYEQYF.

This clonotype was counted a few times. The genes are TRBV6-1 and TRBJ1-5; D is ambiguous. This CDR3 region has 13 residues. V gave up 8 bases and J gave up 3 bases, with 11 bases separating them. The V gene's germline CDR1 is MNHNS and CDR2 SASEGT. The CDR3 DNA follows: TGTGCCAGCCTAGACAATTTCAATCAGCCCCAGCATTTT. Residues: CASLDNFNQPQHF.

This clonotype was observed at least ten times. This CDR3 is CSASSQGEPYNSPLHF. CDR3 in DNA: TGCAGTGCTAGTTCGCAGGGGGAGCCCTATAATTCACCCCTCCACTTT. The chain is built from TRBV20-1 and TRBJ1-6, with 7 bases aligning to TRBD1. Germline V lookup: CDR1 DFQATT, CDR2 SNEGSKA (reference sequence). V was pared by 3 bases and J by 2 bases, with 7 bases of the junction left unmatched. The CDR3 loop spans 16 amino acids.